This T cell receptor (beta chain) was obtained from a study of regulatory T cells in long-lasting Graves disease. According to the study, TCR beta libraries were built with iRepertoire HTBI primers and CDR3-region Arm-PCR. TCRdb ran MiXCR on the multiplex PCR reads and lists one entry per CDR3 protein. The sample comprises about 400,000 distinct CDR3 sequences, more than 20% of which are singletons, and about a fifth rests with the top ten. The CDR3 sequence is 13 residues long. CDR1 MDHEN and CDR2 SYDVKM come from the germline V gene. To note about this clonotype: Antigen specificity is unknown. Being one base from a much bigger clone, this may be a read error.

Time point indicated: persistent/refractory GD, antithyroid drugs over 5 years with positive TRAb. Scientists built the TCR library using RNA that was extracted from PBMCs. An endocrinology unit in Xi'an, China, supplied the patients. The authors drew 8.5 to 9 milliliters of peripheral blood into EDTA tubes. Study-wide findings and caveats: Segments TRBV28, TRBJ1-2 and TRBJ2-5 showed preferential usage in persistent disease. TCR diversity was lower in persistent Graves' patients than in newly diagnosed ones.

Sample: peripheral blood mononuclear cells (PBMCs), taken when the disease was refractory, from a patient treated with antithyroid drugs. This chain joins TRBV28 and TRBJ1-2; 9 nucleotides agree with TRBD1. The receptor was derived from a female donor with Graves disease. CDR3: CASSWDRERGYAF. DNA of the CDR3: TGTGCCAGCAGCTGGGACAGGGAACGTGGCTACGCCTTC.